What follows describes a single TCR beta chain. Its target is not known. The entry originates in a study of T-cell memory formation after mild COVID-19. General study results and limits: A balance of CD4 and CD8 characterized clones contracting day 15 to 85, whereas later expanders leaned CD4+. Nothing showed for sure that second-wave clones peaking on day 37 were SARS-CoV-2 specific.

Constant-segment-primed 5'RACE gave TCR alpha and TCR beta cDNA libraries with sample barcodes and UMIs. TCRdb ran MiXCR on the 5' RACE reads and lists one entry per CDR3 protein. The table includes under 200,000 distinct CDR3 sequences, around 30% detected once. The receptor's source is an adult woman who had mild COVID-19 (a few samples of this study predate the infection). Cell type and time point are not known. The sample consisted of PBMCs or a T cell subset sorted from them (not recorded which).

CDR3 region: CSVEWDRVDLAQFF. DNA for the CDR3: TGCAGCGTTGAATGGGACAGGGTGGACTTGGCGCAGTTCTTC. The chain links TRBV29-1 to TRBJ2-1; TRBD1 aligns across 9 bases. The V and J ends lost 2 bases and 12 bases, in that order; junction bases with no gene match: 11. The CDR3 consists of 14 residues. Per germline, CDR1 SQVTM and CDR2 ANQGSEA.